What follows are 12 T cell receptor beta chains derived from one specimen sequenced in a study of identical twins. One entry per CDR3 protein results from TCRdb running MiXCR on the 5' RACE reads. The sample shows 430,000 or so distinct CDR3 sequences, about 24% of them seen only once. These same records also appear under a second study, on T cells expressing NK-cell markers.

The sample was CD4+ T cells sorted from blood. All receptors derive from a woman aged 18-29 years in good health.

The chain has TRBV6-2 or TRBV6-3 and TRBJ2-1; 8 nucleotides line up with TRBD2. Unmatched junction bases numbered 5, after V lost 2 bases and J lost 2 bases. The germline CDR1 and CDR2 sequences are MNHEY and SVGEGT. The length of the CDR3 is 16 residues. CDR3 region: CASSYSGGLPYNEQFF. CDR3 bases: TGTGCCAGCAGTTACAGCGGGGGCCTACCCTACAATGAGCAGTTCTTC.

This clonotype was counted only a few times. The chain uses TRBV7-9 and TRBJ1-5; D is possibly TRBD1 (6 bases). Trimming pared 1 base from V and 6 bases from J, leaving 13 bases between. Germline assignment: CDR1 SEHNR and CDR2 FQNEAQ (reference sequence). The length of the CDR3 is 15 residues. The CDR3 DNA sequence: TGTGCCAGCAGCTTAGAGGGGGGCGCGGGTCAGCCCCAGCATTTT. This codes for CASSLEGGAGQPQHF.

V usage is TRBV9 and J usage is TRBJ2-7; D is ambiguous. In germline, CDR1 is SGDLS, CDR2 YYNGEE. V lost 4 bases, J lost 3 bases, and 26 bases lay in between. The CDR3 is 18 amino acids. The CDR3: CASSPLDLRKAPFYEQYF. In DNA, the CDR3 is TGTGCCAGCAGCCCCCTAGACCTTCGCAAGGCGCCCTTCTACGAGCAGTACTTC.

The V and J genes are TRBV6-1 and TRBJ2-3, with 8 bases that match TRBD1. Losses at the gene ends were 6 bases for V and 4 bases for J; bases not matched to a gene: 9. CDR1 and CDR2 from the germline V gene are MNHNS and SASEGT. The CDR3 contains 15 residues. The CDR3 sequence is CASSSRAGGADTQYF. DNA of the CDR3: TGTGCCAGCAGCTCACGGGCAGGGGGCGCAGATACGCAGTATTTT.

This clonotype was seen more than once but under ten times. This chain connects TRBV7-8 to TRBJ2-1, with TRBD1 identical over 10 bases. The CDR3 sequence is 14 residues long. Trimming took 3 bases from V and 6 from J; bases not matched to a gene: 2. Germline V gives CDR1 SGHVS, CDR2 FQNEAQ. The CDR3 DNA sequence: TGTGCCAGCAGCTTTCGACAGGGGGCCAATGAGCAGTTCTTC. Protein product: CASSFRQGANEQFF.

This clonotype was observed a few times. This chain connects TRBV6-1 to TRBJ1-1; D unresolved. Germline V gene data show CDR1 as MNHNS and CDR2 as SASEGT. CDR3 length: 13 amino acids. Trimming left V 6 bases short and J 4 bases short, with 12 bases between. The CDR3 DNA reads TGTGCCAGCAGGCAGAAAGCCGGCACTGAAGCTTTCTTT. This encodes CASRQKAGTEAFF.

A few counts support this clonotype. The CDR3 DNA follows: TGTGCCAGCAGCCAACGGCCCAGCTCTCAAGAGACCCAGTACTTC. It is translated as CASSQRPSSQETQYF. The chain recombines TRBV3-1 with TRBJ2-5; D remains ambiguous. The germline V and J ends were trimmed by 2 bases and 2 bases, with 12 bases remaining between them. Germline CDR1 reads LGHDT; CDR2 reads YNNKEL (reference sequence). The CDR3 length is 15 residues.

This clonotype was picked up a small number of times. The chain is built from TRBV6-5 and TRBJ1-1; TRBD1 is a possible D gene (5 bases). The V gene's germline CDR1 is MNHEY and CDR2 SVGAGI. The CDR3 has 14 residues. V was clipped by 4 bases and J by 6 bases, with 15 bases between them. The CDR3 here is CASSSSRVDPEAFF. The CDR3 coding sequence is TGTGCCAGCAGTTCCAGCAGGGTCGACCCTGAAGCTTTCTTT.

This clonotype was counted only a few times. J is TRBJ2-5 and V is TRBV20-1, with D perhaps TRBD2 (6 bases). The CDR3 is 14 residues long. Trimming pared 0 bases from V and 7 bases from J, leaving 15 bases between. From germline, CDR1 is DFQATT and CDR2 SNEGSKA (reference sequence). The chain's CDR3 is CSARDPYEEGTQYF. Written as DNA, the CDR3 is TGCAGTGCTAGAGATCCCTATGAGGAGGGGACCCAGTACTTC.

The sample holds a few counts of this clonotype. DNA of the CDR3: TGCGCCAGCAGCTTGATCGGGACAGGGGGCAATGAGCAGTTCTTC. Its protein is CASSLIGTGGNEQFF. V gene TRBV5-1 combines with J gene TRBJ2-1; 11 bases agree with TRBD1. With 1 base clipped from V and 6 bases from J, the junction kept 3 bases outside the gene matches. Germline V gene sequence: CDR1 SGHRS, CDR2 YFSETQ. The length of the CDR3 is 15 residues.

Remarks on this clonotype: The junction differs from germline at one of its ends, possibly a read error. The rearrangement joins TRBV11-2 to TRBJ2-2, with TRBD2 as a possible D gene (5 bases). The CDR3 runs to 14 residues. In germline, CDR1 is SGHAT, CDR2 FQNNGV. CDR3 loop: CASSLAEGTGVLFF. Written as DNA, the CDR3 is TGTGCCAGCAGCTTAGCCGAAGGTACCGGGGTGCTGTTTTTT.

This chain links TRBV2 with TRBJ2-7, with D unclear. Germline V gene lookup returns CDR1 SNHLY and CDR2 FYNNEI. The V gene lost 3 bases and the J gene lost 4 bases, with 7 bases spanning the gap. The CDR3 is 12 amino acids. In DNA form, the CDR3 reads TGTGCCAGCAGTGAGGCCAGTTACGAGCAGTACTTC. Amino acid sequence: CASSEASYEQYF. The variable domain in full, with the rest retrieved from reference TRBV2 and TRBJ2-7, is EPEVTQTPSHQVTQMGQEVILRCVPISNHLYFYWYRQILGQKVEFLVSFYNNEISEKSEIFDDQFSVERPDGSNFTLKIRSTKLEDSAMYFCASSEASYEQYFGPGTRLTVT.